This T cell receptor beta chain was found in a study of T-cell memory formation after mild COVID-19. Comment on this clonotype: What it binds is unknown.

TCRdb re-analysed the 5' RACE reads in MiXCR, keeping a single row per CDR3 protein. The data contain hundreds of thousands of distinct CDR3 sequences, more than 15% of them singletons. The CDR3 runs 14 residues. Germline trimming cut 6 bases from V and 1 base from J; bases unmatched to any gene: 6. Germline assignment: CDR1 DFQATT and CDR2 SNEGSKA (reference sequence). Overall study findings and caveats: Cross-reactive memory appears to have joined, as suggested by some responding clones showing up in pre-infection memory.

The sample consisted of PBMCs or a T cell subset sorted from them (not recorded which). This chain uses TRBV20-1 with TRBJ2-5; 9 nucleotides agree with TRBD2. The TCR originated in an adult woman who had mild COVID-19 (a few samples of this study predate the infection). Cell type and time point are not known. The CDR3 region is CSAQRGELQETQYF. The CDR3 bases are TGCAGTGCCCAGCGGGGGGAACTCCAAGAGACCCAGTACTTC.